The entry below describes one T cell receptor beta chain. Its antigen remains unidentified. A much larger clone lies a single base off, so this may be a read error. Using constant-segment primers, 5'RACE produced TCR alpha and TCR beta cDNA libraries carrying sample barcodes and UMIs. TCRdb called the 5' RACE reads again in MiXCR, with one record for every CDR3 protein. The sample records roughly 400,000 distinct CDR3 sequences, approximately 19% being singletons. Trimming shortened V by 5 bases and J by 5 bases, and 6 bases separated the two germline ends. The CDR3 sequence is 11 residues long. Germline V gives CDR1 SEHNR, CDR2 FQNEAQ (reference sequence). The data belong to a study of T-cell memory formation after mild COVID-19. The overall study: TCR clusters mostly belonged to single donors. Regarding the study as a whole: Clones contracting across day 15 to 85 had a balanced CD4/CD8 profile; later expanding clones leaned CD4+. The finding that pre-infection memory included some responding clones suggested that cross-reactive memory joined.

The V and J genes are TRBV7-9 and TRBJ2-5; D is ambiguous. This TCR came from a man aged 18 to 30 who had mild COVID-19 (a few samples of this study predate the infection). Cell type and time point are not known. Input material: PBMCs or a T cell subset sorted from them (not recorded which). The CDR3 DNA follows: TGTGCCAGCAGCATTTTGGAGACCCAGTACTTC. It encodes CASSILETQYF.